The entry that follows covers one T cell receptor (beta chain) sequence. The RNA, about 0.5 to 1 ug, was put through reverse transcription using random hexamers. An immunoSEQ multiplex PCR amplified TCR beta CDR3 over 54 Vbeta and 13 Jbeta. TCRdb analysed the immunoSEQ multiplex PCR reads with MiXCR anew, one entry per CDR3 protein. The table has tens of thousands of distinct CDR3 sequences, 90% to 95% seen once. The data belong to a study of CD8 T cells in Susac syndrome. The CDR3 consists of 16 residues. Looked up from germline, CDR1 is LNHDA and CDR2 is SQIVND (reference sequence). Deletions cut 6 bases from V and 3 bases from J, with 20 bases between.

The V call is TRBV19, the J call TRBJ1-1; D remains unclear. The clonotype originates from a human donor with multiple sclerosis. Source material: CD8+ T cells from PBMCs. The CDR3 is CASSLPADGMDTEAFF. The CDR3 nucleotides read TGTGCCAGTAGCCTCCCTGCGGACGGAATGGACACTGAAGCTTTCTTT. The entire variable domain, with the rest obtained from reference TRBV19 and TRBJ1-1, is as follows: DGGITQSPKYLFRKEGQNVTLSCEQNLNHDAMYWYRQDPGQGLRLIYYSQIVNDFQKGDIAEGYSVSREKKESFPLTVTSAQKNPTAFYLCASSLPADGMDTEAFFGQGTRLTVV.